The rows below give T cell receptor beta chains drawn from one sample of a study of T-cell memory formation after mild COVID-19. TCRdb used MiXCR to reprocess the 5' RACE reads, holding one entry per CDR3 protein. The sample includes approximately 570,000 distinct CDR3 sequences, roughly 18% of them seen just once. The sequenced sample consisted of PBMCs or a T cell subset sorted from them (not recorded which). These receptors all come from an adult woman who had mild COVID-19 (a few samples of this study predate the infection). Cell type and time point are not known. Both conserved end residues are part of each CDR3. A D gene is named only where the DNA matches it firmly. Some rows have no size entry. The others give once, few or many, or a class for an expanded clone.

length: 14; J: TRBJ2-7; size: -; D: -; V: TRBV5-1; CDR3: CATSLRGPGGEQYF; DNA: TGCGCCACTTCACTTAGGGGGCCGGGGGGCGAGCAGTACTTC
length: 16; J: TRBJ1-2; size: -; D: TRBD1; V: TRBV12-3/TRBV12-4; CDR3: CASTRTGSPSNYGYTF; DNA: TGTGCCAGCACCCGGACAGGTTCCCCCTCTAACTATGGCTACACCTTC
length: 15; J: TRBJ2-1; size: -; D: TRBD2; V: TRBV5-1; CDR3: CASSYGGARYNEQFF; DNA: TGCGCCAGCAGTTACGGGGGGGCCCGATACAATGAGCAGTTCTTC
length: 21; J: TRBJ2-1; size: few; D: TRBD2; V: TRBV7-9; CDR3: CASSSTSRGLAGGISYNEQFF; DNA: TGTGCCAGCAGCTCGACCTCGCGTGGACTAGCGGGAGGAATCTCCTACAATGAGCAGTTCTTC
length: 13; J: TRBJ2-4; size: -; D: -; V: TRBV29-1; CDR3: CSVADGVKNIQYF; DNA: TGCAGCGTTGCCGATGGAGTCAAAAACATTCAGTACTTC
length: 14; J: TRBJ2-4; size: -; D: -; V: TRBV15; CDR3: CATSRDLAKNIQYF; DNA: TGTGCCACCAGCAGAGATCTCGCCAAAAACATTCAGTACTTC
length: 15; J: TRBJ2-3; size: few; D: -; V: TRBV5-1; CDR3: CASSFRAGRVDTQYF; DNA: TGCGCCAGCAGCTTCCGCGCCGGGCGTGTGGATACGCAGTATTTT
length: 15; J: TRBJ1-5; size: -; D: -; V: TRBV5-6; CDR3: CASSSLQGPHQPQHF; DNA: TGTGCCAGCAGCTCCCTCCAGGGACCCCATCAGCCCCAGCATTTT
length: 12; J: TRBJ1-6; size: -; D: -; V: TRBV25-1; CDR3: CASNGEGSPLHF; DNA: TGTGCCAGCAACGGGGAGGGTTCACCCCTCCACTTT
length: 15; J: TRBJ2-3; size: -; D: TRBD2; V: TRBV7-2; CDR3: CASSFVTSGTDTQYF; DNA: TGTGCCAGCAGCTTCGTGACTAGCGGCACAGATACGCAGTATTTT
length: 15; J: TRBJ2-3; size: once; D: -; V: TRBV9; CDR3: CASSVQAGFTDTQYF; DNA: TGTGCCAGCAGCGTTCAGGCGGGATTCACAGATACGCAGTATTTT
length: 14; J: TRBJ2-7; size: -; D: -; V: TRBV9; CDR3: CASSVVPQSYEQYF; DNA: TGTGCCAGCAGCGTAGTCCCACAGTCGTACGAGCAGTACTTC
length: 13; J: TRBJ2-1; size: few; D: -; V: TRBV6-1; CDR3: CASSPNLGPEEFF; DNA: TGTGCCAGCAGCCCTAACCTCGGTCCCGAGGAGTTCTTC
length: 16; J: TRBJ2-7; size: few; D: -; V: TRBV6-5; CDR3: CASSYSDRSSSYEQYF; DNA: TGTGCCAGCAGTTACTCTGACAGGTCGAGCTCCTACGAGCAGTACTTC
length: 13; J: TRBJ2-7; size: few; D: TRBD1; V: TRBV12-3/TRBV12-4; CDR3: CASSYGQAYEQYF; DNA: TGTGCCAGCAGTTATGGACAGGCCTACGAGCAGTACTTC
length: 14; J: TRBJ2-7; size: -; D: -; V: TRBV5-1; CDR3: CASSDGLNTGEQYF; DNA: TGCGCCAGCAGCGATGGATTAAATACGGGGGAGCAGTACTTC
length: 15; J: TRBJ2-7; size: -; D: -; V: TRBV7-9; CDR3: CASSATSKGAYEQYF; DNA: TGTGCCAGCAGCGCTACTAGTAAGGGGGCCTACGAGCAGTACTTC
length: 16; J: TRBJ2-1; size: few; D: -; V: TRBV4-1; CDR3: CASSHVSGGPYNEQFF; DNA: TGCGCCAGCAGCCATGTGTCGGGGGGCCCCTACAATGAGCAGTTCTTC
length: 14; J: TRBJ2-5; size: few; D: TRBD1; V: TRBV2; CDR3: CASRRETGEETQYF; DNA: TGTGCCAGCAGACGGGAGACAGGGGAAGAGACCCAGTACTTC
length: 13; J: TRBJ2-1; size: few; D: TRBD1; V: TRBV7-2; CDR3: CASSLGTTGNPYF; DNA: TGTGCCAGCAGCTTGGGGACGACAGGGAACCCCTACTTC
length: 15; J: TRBJ1-5; size: once; D: -; V: TRBV12-3/TRBV12-4; CDR3: CASSLDQGINQPQHF; DNA: TGTGCCAGCAGTTTAGATCAGGGGATCAATCAGCCCCAGCATTTT
length: 13; J: TRBJ1-1; size: -; D: TRBD1; V: TRBV12-3/TRBV12-4; CDR3: CASTFTGALGAFF; DNA: TGTGCCAGCACTTTCACAGGGGCTCTAGGAGCTTTCTTT
length: 14; J: TRBJ1-1; size: -; D: TRBD1; V: TRBV7-2; CDR3: CASSWGQQNTEAFF; DNA: TGTGCCAGCAGCTGGGGACAGCAGAACACTGAAGCTTTCTTT
length: 15; J: TRBJ2-7; size: -; D: -; V: TRBV20-1; CDR3: CSARVRTEPSYEQYF; DNA: TGCAGTGCTAGAGTTCGGACAGAGCCTTCCTACGAGCAGTACTTC
length: 13; J: TRBJ2-5; size: few; D: -; V: TRBV7-3; CDR3: CASSLDNTKTQYF; DNA: TGTGCCAGCAGCTTAGATAACACGAAGACCCAGTACTTC
length: 15; J: TRBJ2-2; size: -; D: -; V: TRBV7-9; CDR3: CASSPPLENTGELFF; DNA: TGTGCCAGCAGCCCACCACTGGAGAACACCGGGGAGCTGTTTTTT
length: 13; J: TRBJ2-7; size: -; D: -; V: TRBV6-2/TRBV6-3; CDR3: CASHLGGLGEQYF; DNA: TGTGCCAGCCACCTTGGGGGGCTGGGCGAGCAGTACTTC
length: 14; J: TRBJ2-3; size: few; D: -; V: TRBV20-1; CDR3: CSARKGRITDTQYF; DNA: TGCAGTGCTAGAAAGGGTAGGATCACAGATACGCAGTATTTT
length: 15; J: TRBJ1-2; size: -; D: TRBD1; V: TRBV20-1; CDR3: CSASGTGASLYGYTF; DNA: TGCAGTGCATCCGGGACAGGGGCTTCACTATATGGCTACACCTTC
length: 14; J: TRBJ2-1; size: -; D: TRBD2; V: TRBV12-3/TRBV12-4; CDR3: CASSWTSGNAEQFF; DNA: TGTGCCAGCAGTTGGACTAGCGGGAACGCTGAGCAGTTCTTC
length: 13; J: TRBJ1-5; size: -; D: -; V: TRBV12-3/TRBV12-4; CDR3: CASSETGDQPQHF; DNA: TGTGCCAGCAGTGAGACAGGCGATCAGCCCCAGCATTTT
length: 16; J: TRBJ2-1; size: -; D: TRBD2; V: TRBV24-1; CDR3: CATSEKIGTSWYEQFF; DNA: TGTGCCACCAGTGAAAAAATTGGGACTAGCTGGTATGAGCAGTTCTTC
length: 16; J: TRBJ1-1; size: -; D: -; V: TRBV7-6; CDR3: CASSLARQGGGTEAFF; DNA: TGTGCCAGCAGCTTAGCGCGTCAGGGTGGGGGCACTGAAGCTTTCTTT
length: 12; J: TRBJ1-2; size: few; D: -; V: TRBV7-9; CDR3: CASSLVESGYTF; DNA: TGTGCCAGCAGCTTAGTTGAGAGCGGCTACACCTTC
length: 15; J: TRBJ2-7; size: -; D: TRBD2; V: TRBV12-3/TRBV12-4; CDR3: CASSLTMGLASEQYF; DNA: TGTGCCAGCAGCCTAACCATGGGACTAGCGAGCGAGCAGTACTTC
length: 13; J: TRBJ1-2; size: few; D: -; V: TRBV4-1; CDR3: CASSRLVTYGYTF; DNA: TGCGCCAGCAGTCGACTGGTGACTTATGGCTACACCTTC
length: 14; J: TRBJ2-1; size: -; D: -; V: TRBV6-2/TRBV6-3; CDR3: CASSPRDAYNEQFF; DNA: TGTGCCAGCAGTCCCCGGGACGCCTACAATGAGCAGTTCTTC
length: 17; J: TRBJ1-6; size: -; D: -; V: TRBV30; CDR3: CAWRESRGNLFGRSLHF; DNA: TGTGCCTGGAGAGAATCCCGGGGAAACCTGTTTGGAAGGTCCCTCCACTTT
length: 15; J: TRBJ1-1; size: few; D: TRBD1; V: TRBV5-8; CDR3: CASSLAVTGGREAFF; DNA: TGTGCCAGCAGCTTGGCCGTGACAGGGGGTAGGGAAGCTTTCTTT
length: 18; J: TRBJ2-1; size: -; D: TRBD2; V: TRBV15; CDR3: CATSRDLEGLAGGDEQFF; DNA: TGTGCCACCAGCAGAGATCTAGAGGGACTAGCGGGAGGGGATGAGCAGTTCTTC
length: 15; J: TRBJ1-1; size: -; D: -; V: TRBV7-6; CDR3: CASSLALGSGAEAFF; DNA: TGTGCCAGCAGCTTAGCGCTGGGATCCGGGGCTGAAGCTTTCTTT
length: 14; J: TRBJ2-1; size: -; D: TRBD2; V: TRBV29-1; CDR3: CSVVDQRGYNEQFF; DNA: TGCAGCGTTGTTGACCAGCGGGGTTACAATGAGCAGTTCTTC
length: 18; J: TRBJ2-3; size: -; D: TRBD2; V: TRBV7-2; CDR3: CASSFPAGVSWATDTQYF; DNA: TGTGCCAGCAGCTTTCCAGCGGGAGTTTCCTGGGCCACAGATACGCAGTATTTT